The text below deals with one T cell receptor beta chain. Antigen unknown. Generated by immunoSEQ multiplex PCR, the TCRdb table keeps only in-frame clones and is missing some. This table has about 50,000 clones, approximately 91% appearing once. This sample was taken from a study of OX40 agonist ivuxolimab in advanced cancers. Turning to the study itself: Partial responses were achieved by three patients, one with hepatocellular carcinoma and two with cutaneous melanoma. Points from the study as a whole: CD8+ T cells (on average) carried more expanded clones than CD4+ T cells.

This CDR3 spans 15 amino acids. Losses at the gene ends were 6 bases for V and 7 bases for J; bases not matched to a gene: 11. The germline gives CDR1 MNHNS, CDR2 SASEGT. The TCR was taken from an adult with an advanced solid tumor such as melanoma, head and neck, liver or kidney cancer. The sequenced sample was CD4+ or CD8+ T cells sorted from blood, obtained in a trial of the OX40 agonist ivuxolimab. V is TRBV6-1 and J is TRBJ2-1; 8 bases match TRBD1. In DNA, the CDR3 is TGTGCCAGCAGGGGGACAGGCCCCCGTTATAATGAGCAGTTCTTC. Encoded protein: CASRGTGPRYNEQFF.